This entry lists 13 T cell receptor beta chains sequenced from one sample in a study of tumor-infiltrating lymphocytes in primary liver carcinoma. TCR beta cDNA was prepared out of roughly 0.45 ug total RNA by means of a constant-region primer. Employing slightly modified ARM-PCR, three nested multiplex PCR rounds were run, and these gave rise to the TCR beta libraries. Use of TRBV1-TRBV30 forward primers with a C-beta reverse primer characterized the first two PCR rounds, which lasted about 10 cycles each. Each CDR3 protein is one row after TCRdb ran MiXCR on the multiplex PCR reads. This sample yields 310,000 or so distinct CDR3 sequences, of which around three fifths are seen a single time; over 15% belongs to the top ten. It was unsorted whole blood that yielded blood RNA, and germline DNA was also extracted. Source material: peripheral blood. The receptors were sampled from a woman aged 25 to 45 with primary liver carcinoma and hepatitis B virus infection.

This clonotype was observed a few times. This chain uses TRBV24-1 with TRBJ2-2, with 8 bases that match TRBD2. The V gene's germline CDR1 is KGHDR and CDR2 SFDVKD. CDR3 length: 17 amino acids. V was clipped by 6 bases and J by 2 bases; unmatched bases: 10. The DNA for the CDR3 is TGTGCCACCAGTTCCTCACTCCGGGAGGGAAACACCGGGGAGCTGTTTTTT. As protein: CATSSSLREGNTGELFF.

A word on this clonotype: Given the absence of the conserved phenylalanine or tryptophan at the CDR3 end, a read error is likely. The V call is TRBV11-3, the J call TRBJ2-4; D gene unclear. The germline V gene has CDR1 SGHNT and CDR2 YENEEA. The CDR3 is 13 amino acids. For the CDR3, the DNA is TGTGCCAGCAGCCCTCGGCCCGCCAACACTCAGTACTAC. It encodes CASSPRPANTQYY.

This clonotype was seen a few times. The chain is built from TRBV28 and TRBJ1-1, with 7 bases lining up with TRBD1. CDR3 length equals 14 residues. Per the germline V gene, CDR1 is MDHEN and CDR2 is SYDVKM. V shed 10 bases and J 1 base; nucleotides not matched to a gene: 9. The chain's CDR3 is CATIETGWNTEAFF. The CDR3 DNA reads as TGTGCCACGATTGAGACAGGGTGGAACACTGAAGCTTTCTTT.

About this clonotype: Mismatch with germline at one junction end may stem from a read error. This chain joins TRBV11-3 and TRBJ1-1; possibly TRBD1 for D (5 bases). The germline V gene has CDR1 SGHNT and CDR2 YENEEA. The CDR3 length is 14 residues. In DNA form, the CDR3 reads TGTGCCAGCTGCTTAGTGGGGCAATCCAGCGGAGCTTTCTTT. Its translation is CASCLVGQSSGAFF. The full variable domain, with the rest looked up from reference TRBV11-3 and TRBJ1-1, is EAGVVQSPRYKIIEKKQPVAFWCNPISGHNTLYWYLQNLGQGPELLIRYENEEAVDDSQLPKDRFSAERLKGVDSTLKIQPAELGDSAVYLCASCLVGQSSGAFFGQGTRLTVV.

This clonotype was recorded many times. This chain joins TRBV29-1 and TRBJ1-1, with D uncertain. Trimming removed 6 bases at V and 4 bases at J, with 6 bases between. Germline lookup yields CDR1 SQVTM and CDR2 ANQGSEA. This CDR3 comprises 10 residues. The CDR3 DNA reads TGCAGCGTAATTCGCACTGAAGCTTTCTTT. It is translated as CSVIRTEAFF.

CDR3 sequence reads: CASSHGGGELFF. DNA of the CDR3: TGTGCCAGCAGCCACGGTGGCGGGGAGCTGTTTTTT. This chain joins TRBV7-9 and TRBJ2-2; D call uncertain. CDR3 length equals 12 residues. V was shortened by 5 bases and J by 7 bases, with 8 bases between the two germline ends. CDR1 is SEHNR, CDR2 FQNEAQ, per germline (reference sequence).

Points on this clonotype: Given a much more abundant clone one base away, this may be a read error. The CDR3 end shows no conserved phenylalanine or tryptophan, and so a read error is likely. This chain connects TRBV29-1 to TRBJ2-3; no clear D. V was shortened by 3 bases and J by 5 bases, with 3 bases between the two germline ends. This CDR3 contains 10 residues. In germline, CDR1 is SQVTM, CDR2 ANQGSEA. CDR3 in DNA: TGCAGCGTTGATTTAGATACGCAGTATTCT. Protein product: CSVDLDTQYS.

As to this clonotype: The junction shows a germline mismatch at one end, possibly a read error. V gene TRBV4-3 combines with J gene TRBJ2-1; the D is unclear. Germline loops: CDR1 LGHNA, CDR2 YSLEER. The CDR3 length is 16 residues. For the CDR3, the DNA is TGCGCCAGCAGACAAGATGCGAGAAGCTCCTACTATGAGCAGTTCTTC. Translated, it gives CASRQDARSSYYEQFF.

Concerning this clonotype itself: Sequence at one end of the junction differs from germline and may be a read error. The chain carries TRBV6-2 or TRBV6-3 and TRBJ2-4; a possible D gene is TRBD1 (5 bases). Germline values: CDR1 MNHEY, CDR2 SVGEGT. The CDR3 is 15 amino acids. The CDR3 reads CAGSYRDRDENIQYF. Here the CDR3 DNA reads TGTGCCGGCAGTTACCGTGACAGAGATGAAAACATTCAGTACTTC.

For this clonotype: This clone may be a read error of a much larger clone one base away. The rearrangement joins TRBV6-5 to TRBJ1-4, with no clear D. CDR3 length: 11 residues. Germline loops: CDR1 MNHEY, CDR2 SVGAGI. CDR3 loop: CVSSPGEKLFF. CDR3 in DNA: TGTGTCAGCAGCCCCGGGGAAAAACTGTTTTTT.

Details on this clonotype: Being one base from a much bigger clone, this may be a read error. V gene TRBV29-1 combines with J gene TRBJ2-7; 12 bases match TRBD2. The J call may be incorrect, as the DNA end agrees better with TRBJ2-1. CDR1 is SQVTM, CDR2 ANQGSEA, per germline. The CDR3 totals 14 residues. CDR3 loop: CSADSGTSGYEQFF. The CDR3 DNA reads TGCAGCGCCGACTCAGGGACTAGCGGGTACGAGCAGTTCTTC.

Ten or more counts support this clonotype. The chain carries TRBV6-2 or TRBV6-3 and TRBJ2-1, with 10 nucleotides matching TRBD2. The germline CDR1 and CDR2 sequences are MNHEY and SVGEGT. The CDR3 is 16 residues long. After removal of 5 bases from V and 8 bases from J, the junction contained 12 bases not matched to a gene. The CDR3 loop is CASSILGLAGAYEQFF. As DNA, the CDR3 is TGTGCCAGCAGTATACTTGGTCTAGCGGGAGCGTATGAGCAGTTCTTC.

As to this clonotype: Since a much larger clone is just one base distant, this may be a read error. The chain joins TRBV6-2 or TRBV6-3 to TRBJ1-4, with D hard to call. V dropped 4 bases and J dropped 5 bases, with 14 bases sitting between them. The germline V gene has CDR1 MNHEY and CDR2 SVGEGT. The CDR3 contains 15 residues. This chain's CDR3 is CASSCVGRLNEKLFF. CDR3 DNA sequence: TGTGCCAGCAGTTGCGTCGGCAGGCTGAATGAAAAACTGTTTTTT.